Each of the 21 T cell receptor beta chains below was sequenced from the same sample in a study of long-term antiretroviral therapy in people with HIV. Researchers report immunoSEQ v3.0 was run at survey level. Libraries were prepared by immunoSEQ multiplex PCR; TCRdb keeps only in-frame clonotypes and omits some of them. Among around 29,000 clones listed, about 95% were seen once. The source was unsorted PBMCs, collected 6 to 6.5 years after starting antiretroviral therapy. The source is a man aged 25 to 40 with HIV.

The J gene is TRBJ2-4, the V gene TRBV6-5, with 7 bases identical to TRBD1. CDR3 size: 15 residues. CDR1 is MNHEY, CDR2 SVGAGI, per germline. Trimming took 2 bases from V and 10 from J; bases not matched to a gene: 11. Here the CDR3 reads CASSYPGTDLRIQYF. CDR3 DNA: TGTGCCAGCAGTTACCCCGGGACAGACTTACGAATTCAGTACTTC.

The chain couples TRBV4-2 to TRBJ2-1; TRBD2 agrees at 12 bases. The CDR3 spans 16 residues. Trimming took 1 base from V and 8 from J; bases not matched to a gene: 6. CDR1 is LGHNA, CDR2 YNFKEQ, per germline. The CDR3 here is CASSQVMTSGSYEQFF. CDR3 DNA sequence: TGTGCCAGCAGCCAAGTAATGACTAGCGGGAGCTATGAGCAGTTCTTC.

The CDR3 protein is CASSLLAGVTDTQYF. The CDR3 DNA follows: TGTGCCAGTAGTTTGCTAGCGGGAGTGACAGATACGCAGTATTTT. The gene calls are TRBV19 and TRBJ2-3, with 10 bases that match TRBD2. The CDR3 consists of 15 residues. The trim removed 5 bases at V and 3 bases at J, leaving 5 bases unmatched. CDR1 is LNHDA and CDR2 is SQIVND in the germline V gene (reference sequence).

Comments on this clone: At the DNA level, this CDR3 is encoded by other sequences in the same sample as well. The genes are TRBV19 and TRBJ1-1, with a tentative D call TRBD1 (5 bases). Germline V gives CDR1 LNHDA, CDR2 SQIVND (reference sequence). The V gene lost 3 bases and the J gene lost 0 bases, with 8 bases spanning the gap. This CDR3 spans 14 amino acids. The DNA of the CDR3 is TGTGCCAGTAGTATTCGGGGGGTGAACACTGAAGCTTTCTTT. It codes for CASSIRGVNTEAFF.

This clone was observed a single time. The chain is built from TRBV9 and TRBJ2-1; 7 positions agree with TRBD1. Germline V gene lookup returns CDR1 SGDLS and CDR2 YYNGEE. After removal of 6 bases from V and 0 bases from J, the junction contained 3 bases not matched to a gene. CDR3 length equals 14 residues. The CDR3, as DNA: TGTGCCAGCACCGGGACAGCCTCCTACAATGAGCAGTTCTTC. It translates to CASTGTASYNEQFF.

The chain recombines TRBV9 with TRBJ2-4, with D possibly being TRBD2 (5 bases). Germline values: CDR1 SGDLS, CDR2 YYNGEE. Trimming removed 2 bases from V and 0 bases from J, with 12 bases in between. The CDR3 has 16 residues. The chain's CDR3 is CASSVGGSVAKNIQYF. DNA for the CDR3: TGTGCCAGCAGCGTTGGAGGTTCGGTAGCCAAAAACATTCAGTACTTC.

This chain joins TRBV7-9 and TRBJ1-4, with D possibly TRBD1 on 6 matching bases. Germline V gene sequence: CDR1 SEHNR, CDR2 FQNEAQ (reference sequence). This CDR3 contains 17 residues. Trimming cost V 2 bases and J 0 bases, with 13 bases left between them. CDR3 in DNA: TGTGCCAGCAGCTTATACAGGGACTATGCAACTAATGAAAAACTGTTTTTT. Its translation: CASSLYRDYATNEKLFF.

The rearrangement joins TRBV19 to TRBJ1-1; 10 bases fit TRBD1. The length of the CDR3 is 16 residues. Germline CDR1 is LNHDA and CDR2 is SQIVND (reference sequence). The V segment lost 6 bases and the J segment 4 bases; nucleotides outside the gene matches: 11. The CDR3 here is CASSSARGQGPTEAFF. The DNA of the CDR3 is TGTGCCAGTAGCTCCGCTAGGGGACAGGGGCCCACTGAAGCTTTCTTT.

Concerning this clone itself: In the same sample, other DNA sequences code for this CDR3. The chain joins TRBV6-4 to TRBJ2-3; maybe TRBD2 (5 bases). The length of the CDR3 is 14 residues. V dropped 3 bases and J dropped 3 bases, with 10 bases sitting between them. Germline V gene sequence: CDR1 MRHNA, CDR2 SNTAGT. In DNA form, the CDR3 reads TGTGCCAGCAGTGAAGAGGGTGTGACAGATACGCAGTATTTT. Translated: CASSEEGVTDTQYF.

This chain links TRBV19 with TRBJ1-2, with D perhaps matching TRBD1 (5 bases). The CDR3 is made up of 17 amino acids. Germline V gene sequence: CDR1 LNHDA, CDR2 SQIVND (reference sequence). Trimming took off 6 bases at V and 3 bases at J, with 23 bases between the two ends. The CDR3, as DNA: TGTGCCAGTAGCCCTGGGACGGATCCCCTCTTGCACTATGGCTACACCTTC. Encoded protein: CASSPGTDPLLHYGYTF.

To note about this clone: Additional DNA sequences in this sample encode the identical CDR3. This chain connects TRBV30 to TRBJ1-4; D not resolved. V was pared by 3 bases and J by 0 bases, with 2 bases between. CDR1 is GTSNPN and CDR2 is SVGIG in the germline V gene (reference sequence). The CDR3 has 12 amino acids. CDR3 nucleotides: TGTGCCTGGAGCGCAACTAATGAAAAACTGTTTTTT. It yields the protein CAWSATNEKLFF.

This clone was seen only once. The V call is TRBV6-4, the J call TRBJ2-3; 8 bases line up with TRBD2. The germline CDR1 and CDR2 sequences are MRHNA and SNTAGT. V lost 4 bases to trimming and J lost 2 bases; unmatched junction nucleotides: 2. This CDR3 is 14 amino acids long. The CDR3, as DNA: TGTGCCAGCAGTGCGGGGGGGCCCACAGATACGCAGTATTTT. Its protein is CASSAGGPTDTQYF.

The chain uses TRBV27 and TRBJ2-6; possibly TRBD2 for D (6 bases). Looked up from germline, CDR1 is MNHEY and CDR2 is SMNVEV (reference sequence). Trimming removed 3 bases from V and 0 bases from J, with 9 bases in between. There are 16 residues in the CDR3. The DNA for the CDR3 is TGTGCCAGCAGTTTGCGGGGCTACTCTGGGGCCAACGTCCTGACTTTC. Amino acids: CASSLRGYSGANVLTF.

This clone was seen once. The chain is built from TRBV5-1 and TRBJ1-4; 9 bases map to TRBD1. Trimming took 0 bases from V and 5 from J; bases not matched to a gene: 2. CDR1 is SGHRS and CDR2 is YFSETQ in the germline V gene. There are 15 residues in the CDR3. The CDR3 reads CASSLAGTGNEKLFF. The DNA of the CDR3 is TGCGCCAGCAGCTTGGCCGGGACAGGGAATGAAAAACTGTTTTTT.

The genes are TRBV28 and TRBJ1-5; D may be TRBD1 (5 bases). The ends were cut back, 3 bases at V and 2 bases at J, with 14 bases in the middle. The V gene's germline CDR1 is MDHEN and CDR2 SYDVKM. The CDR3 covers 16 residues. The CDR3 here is CASSLRGTRGNQPQHF. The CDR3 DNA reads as TGTGCCAGCAGTTTGAGAGGGACCCGTGGCAATCAGCCCCAGCATTTT.

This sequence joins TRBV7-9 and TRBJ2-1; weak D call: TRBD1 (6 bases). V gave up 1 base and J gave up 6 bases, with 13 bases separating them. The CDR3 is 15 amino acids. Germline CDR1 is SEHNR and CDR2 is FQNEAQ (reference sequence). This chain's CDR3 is CASSLGWVGGNEQFF. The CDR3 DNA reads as TGTGCCAGCAGCTTAGGATGGGTAGGGGGCAATGAGCAGTTCTTC.

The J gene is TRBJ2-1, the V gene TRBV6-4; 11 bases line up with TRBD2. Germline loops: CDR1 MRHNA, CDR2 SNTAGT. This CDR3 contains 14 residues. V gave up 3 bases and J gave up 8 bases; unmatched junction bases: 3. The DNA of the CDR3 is TGTGCCAGCAGTGAAACTAGCGGGAGCTATGAGCAGTTCTTC. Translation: CASSETSGSYEQFF.

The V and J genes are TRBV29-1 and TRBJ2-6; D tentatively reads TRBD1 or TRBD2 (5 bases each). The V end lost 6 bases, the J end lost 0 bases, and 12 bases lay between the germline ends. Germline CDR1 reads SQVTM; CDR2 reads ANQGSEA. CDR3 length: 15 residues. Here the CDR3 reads CSVNGGTSGANVLTF. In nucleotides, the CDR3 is TGCAGCGTAAACGGTGGGACCTCTGGGGCCAACGTCCTGACTTTC.

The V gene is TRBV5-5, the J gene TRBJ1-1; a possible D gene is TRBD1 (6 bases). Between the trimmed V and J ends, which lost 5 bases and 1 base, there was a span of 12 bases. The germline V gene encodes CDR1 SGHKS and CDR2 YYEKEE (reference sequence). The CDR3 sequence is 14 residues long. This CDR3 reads CASRRPGQNTEAFF. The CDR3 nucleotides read TGTGCCAGCAGGAGACCGGGACAGAACACTGAAGCTTTCTTT.

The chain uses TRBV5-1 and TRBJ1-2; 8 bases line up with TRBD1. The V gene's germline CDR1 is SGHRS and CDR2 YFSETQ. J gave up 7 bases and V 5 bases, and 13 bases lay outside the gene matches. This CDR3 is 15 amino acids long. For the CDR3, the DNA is TGCGCCAGCAGGACAGGGACAGGACCCCGTCCTGGCTACACCTTC. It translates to CASRTGTGPRPGYTF.

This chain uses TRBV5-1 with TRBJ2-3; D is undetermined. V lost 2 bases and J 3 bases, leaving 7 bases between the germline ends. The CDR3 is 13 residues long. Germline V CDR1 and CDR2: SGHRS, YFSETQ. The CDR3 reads CASSFGQTDTQYF. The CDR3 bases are TGCGCCAGCAGCTTCGGCCAAACAGATACGCAGTATTTT. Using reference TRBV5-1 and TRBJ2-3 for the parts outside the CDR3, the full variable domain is KAGVTQTPRYLIKTRGQQVTLSCSPISGHRSVSWYQQTPGQGLQFLFEYFSETQRNKGNFPGRFSGRQFSNSRSEMNVSTLELGDSALYLCASSFGQTDTQYFGPGTRLTVL.